The clone carrying this TCR beta chain is a singleton in its sample. These data belong to a study of shared clonotypes between healthy human individuals. Sequencing used immunoSEQ multiplex PCR; TCRdb keeps in-frame clones, though not all of them. The data show a few hundred thousand clones, roughly 97% seen once. Germline lookup yields CDR1 ENHRY and CDR2 SYGVKD. The CDR3 is made up of 14 amino acids. Trimming took off 10 bases at V and 2 bases at J, with 16 bases between the two ends. This chain links TRBV10-3 with TRBJ2-3; no definite D call. Sequencing was performed on naive CD4+ T cells sorted from blood. Sample subset: CD45RA+ positively selected. This TCR was sampled from a woman aged 25 to 45 in good health. The CDR3 nucleotides are TGTGCCACCCAAGGTTCCCAAATCACAGATACGCAGTATTTT. Its protein is CATQGSQITDTQYF.